Sequencing of this T cell receptor (beta chain) was carried out in a study of shared T cell receptors in the human thymus (dated by TCRdb to about 2021). With respect to the entire study: The study examined how self-reactive, shared T-cell receptor alpha chains are generated in the human thymus.

The junction shows trimming of 4 bases on V and 2 bases on J, plus 24 bases between the germline ends. The cysteine opens and the phenylalanine closes a CDR3 of 18 amino acids. The DNA shown is the 54-base CDR3, in frame from base 1. Sequences SGHTA (CDR1) and FQGNSA (CDR2) are obtained from the germline V gene. In regard to this clone: Its antigen remains undetermined. The input lacks base qualities; no much larger clone sits a single base away.

Library creation used the immunoSEQ multiplex PCR assay. TCRdb provides this immuneACCESS table in a form limited to in-frame rearrangements. Some clones are lacking; in checked studies, under half of them reflect an unresolved V gene, and why the rest are absent is not known. This sample holds hundreds of thousands of clones; more than 70% were observed only once. The ten biggest clones cover roughly 0.0086% of the sample. Separately, the same data were catalogued under a study of human thymus T cells. From the second report: Donors were immunologically healthy infants undergoing open corrective cardiac surgery for congenital heart defects in Finland. Thymus tissue was obtained as surgical resects removed during corrective cardiac surgery. Both the thymic and the peripheral blood repertoires appeared to show biased V and J gene segment usage. The related research found that thymic TCR repertoires overlapped highly between unrelated individuals. The study used fewer than ten infant thymus samples plus four related peripheral blood samples to characterize TCR alpha and beta repertoires. Donor ages ranged from about 6 to 244 days, and the cohort comprised five or six male and a couple of female infants. After being mechanically released from the tissue, thymocytes were kept at -70 degrees C in pellets of 10-30 million cells. Genomic DNA was extracted from frozen cell pellets with a QIAsymphony instrument. The immunoSEQ multiplex PCR assay was used to amplify the TCRB and TCRAD loci from a standardized quantity of quality-controlled genomic DNA. The amplicons covered the V(D)J region and were long enough to include the CDR3 and to identify the V and J genes. Through the commercial immunoSEQ service, the amplicons were sequenced on an Illumina platform. Primer bias and sequencing errors were corrected as previously described, and TCRAD and TCRB were defined on the basis of the IMGT database. Repertoires were analysed with immunoSEQ Analyzer 3.0 and VDJTools, covering basic statistics, V/J segment usage, diversity estimates, rarefaction and pairwise overlap. To estimate diversity, the Chao1, ChaoE, Efron-Thisted, Shannon and inverse Simpson indices were applied, and diversity was also estimated on datasets down-sampled to the smallest sample. Repertoire overlap was assessed by strict matching of CDR3 nucleotide sequence, V gene and J gene, and clustering was done by Jaccard-based multidimensional scaling. On average, roughly 740,000 unique TCRB clonotypes were obtained from thymus samples, compared with roughly 84,000 from blood samples.

The chain is encoded by TRBV7-2 joined to TRBJ2-7, and TRBD1 may be the D gene, going by 6 matching bases. The sequence was collected from a boy under two years old with a congenital heart defect. Donor details come from another sample of the same person, matched by shared clones. Specimen: thymocytes. This receptor has the CDR3 CASSSSRVRWTAPYEQYF. Here is the DNA: TGTGCCAGCAGCTCTAGTAGGGTTAGGTGGACAGCACCCTACGAGCAGTACTTC.